Sequencing of this T cell receptor beta chain was carried out in a study of tumor and adjacent non-tumor tissue in lung cancer. Study-wide context: The cohort had 12 adenocarcinoma, 2 squamous cell and 1 small cell patients. Some 4.1 million productive TCRbeta reads were obtained per sample on average. Points from the study as a whole: Tumor tissue had significantly higher TCR diversity than normal lung. Higher tumor TCR diversity was associated with shorter survival.

RNA was extracted from bulk tissue without any cell sorting. A word on this clonotype: The antigen remains unidentified. Likely a read error: the CDR3 ends without its conserved phenylalanine or tryptophan. Because the CDR3's place on the DNA is in doubt, the DNA is left out and the CDR3 is given as listed by TCRdb.

The library came from three nested PCR rounds adapted from ARM-PCR protocols. A single record per CDR3 protein comes from TCRdb applying MiXCR to the multiplex PCR reads. Of approximately 76,000 distinct CDR3 sequences listed, around two thirds were seen once; the top ten hold roughly 12%. The CDR3 has 13 residues if both end residues are counted. CDR1 is MNHNS and CDR2 is SASEGT in the germline V gene. The source is a woman in her seventies with non-small cell lung cancer. The sequencing sample was made of lung tumor tissue. The V call is TRBV6-1, the J call TRBJ1-2. The CDR3: CASSVGDAYVYTL.